These 15 T cell receptor beta chains were all obtained from the same sample, sequenced in a study of neoadjuvant anti-PD-1 for oral cavity cancer. The repertoire was sequenced with immunoSEQ multiplex PCR; TCRdb's copy has only in-frame clones and lacks some. The data contain about 15,000 clones, 35% to 40% of them singletons. The sample's time point: after neoadjuvant nivolumab, at surgical resection. This specimen was tumor tissue, taken after nivolumab (anti-PD-1) treatment. The receptors stem from a person aged 35-80 years with oral cavity squamous cell carcinoma.

This clone was observed a handful of times. The rearrangement links TRBV11-3 to TRBJ2-2; TRBD1 or TRBD2 may be the D gene (5 bases each). The CDR3 runs to 15 residues. V lost 5 bases, J lost 4 bases, and 14 bases lay in between. Germline CDR1 is SGHNT and CDR2 is YENEEA. The CDR3 loop reads CASSLRAGSTGELFF. CDR3 nucleotides: TGTGCCAGCAGCCTGAGGGCAGGGTCCACCGGGGAGCTGTTTTTT.

CDR3 region: CASYGEGPSGRSYGYTF. The DNA for the CDR3 is TGTGCCAGCTACGGGGAGGGACCTTCCGGAAGATCCTATGGCTACACCTTC. The gene calls are TRBV9 and TRBJ1-2; D may be TRBD1 (5 bases). CDR1 and CDR2 (germline): SGDLS, YYNGEE. The CDR3 extends over 17 amino acids. Between the trimmed V and J ends, which lost 7 bases and 4 bases, there was a span of 26 bases.

The chain joins TRBV29-1 to TRBJ2-7, with D maybe TRBD1 (6 bases). Trimming shortened V by 5 bases and J by 0 bases, and 11 bases separated the two germline ends. Germline values: CDR1 SQVTM, CDR2 ANQGSEA. The CDR3 contains 13 residues. CDR3 nucleotides: TGCAGCGTTCCTACAGGGAGCTCCTACGAGCAGTACTTC. Protein sequence: CSVPTGSSYEQYF.

This clone occurred a few times. The J gene is TRBJ2-7, the V gene TRBV10-2; possibly TRBD2 for D (5 bases). The CDR3 sequence is 14 residues long. The V gene lost 2 bases and the J gene lost 3 bases, with 11 bases spanning the gap. Germline CDR1 is WSHSY and CDR2 is SAAADI. The CDR3 DNA reads as TGCGCCAGCAGTGAGATGGAGGCCTACTACGAGCAGTACTTC. Its translation is CASSEMEAYYEQYF.

This rearrangement joins TRBV7-8 to TRBJ2-1; 9 nucleotides align to TRBD1. The CDR3 covers 21 residues. Trimming removed 2 bases from V and 7 bases from J; junction bases left unmatched: 24. The germline V gene encodes CDR1 SGHVS and CDR2 FQNEAQ. The CDR3 region has the DNA TGTGCCAGCAGCTTAAGTTTTGGGTCTATTTATGGGACAGGGTTCTTGAATGAGCAGTTCTTC. Translating it yields CASSLSFGSIYGTGFLNEQFF.

The chain couples TRBV6-5 to TRBJ2-7; the D is unclear. Germline V gene lookup returns CDR1 MNHEY and CDR2 SVGAGI. V gave up 6 bases and J gave up 0 bases, with 6 bases separating them. The CDR3 contains 12 residues. The CDR3 sequence is CASSHNSYEQYF. In nucleotides, the CDR3 is TGTGCCAGCAGCCACAACTCCTACGAGCAGTACTTC.

The chain joins TRBV18 to TRBJ1-3; 8 bases are shared with TRBD1. The CDR3 consists of 15 residues. Trimming cost V 3 bases and J 4 bases; bases outside gene matches: 5. Germline CDR1 reads KGHSH; CDR2 reads LQKENI. The CDR3 here is CASSPNGQGGNTIYF. CDR3 nucleotides: TGTGCCAGCTCACCGAACGGACAGGGAGGAAACACCATATATTTT.

The genes are TRBV4-3 and TRBJ2-1; D is perhaps TRBD2 (5 bases). Germline values: CDR1 LGHNA, CDR2 YSLEER. Trimming left V 4 bases short and J 7 bases short, with 11 bases between. The CDR3 is made up of 13 amino acids. CDR3 DNA sequence: TGCGCCAGCAGCCCGGGAAGGAGTAATGAGCAGTTCTTC. It specifies CASSPGRSNEQFF.

Many counts were recorded for this clone. The V and J genes are TRBV6-1 and TRBJ1-5; no firm D call. Trimming pared 8 bases from V and 0 bases from J, leaving 11 bases between. This CDR3 region has 14 residues. Germline V gives CDR1 MNHNS, CDR2 SASEGT. The CDR3 DNA follows: TGTGCCAGCGCCGGGTTACTTAGCAATCAGCCCCAGCATTTT. Protein sequence: CASAGLLSNQPQHF.

The gene calls are TRBV6-5 and TRBJ2-7, with D tentatively TRBD2 (5 bases). The CDR3 contains 14 residues. Per germline, CDR1 MNHEY and CDR2 SVGAGI. Trimming pared 4 bases from V and 2 bases from J, leaving 12 bases between. DNA for the CDR3: TGTGCCAGCAGTTCCGGGGTCCGAGCCTACGAGCAGTACTTC. This codes for CASSSGVRAYEQYF.

This clone occurred a few times. The chain has TRBV15 and TRBJ2-1; maybe TRBD1 (5 bases). CDR1 is LNHNV, CDR2 YYDKDF, per germline (reference sequence). This CDR3 region has 15 residues. The ends were cut back, 1 base at V and 6 bases at J, with 13 bases in the middle. DNA for the CDR3: TGTGCCACCAGCAGAGGTCAGGGTTGGGGCAATGAGCAGTTCTTC. Its translation: CATSRGQGWGNEQFF.

This clone was counted ten times or more. The chain carries TRBV9 and TRBJ1-5, with D unclear. Trimming stripped 0 bases from V and 3 bases from J, with 10 bases between. Per the germline V gene, CDR1 is SGDLS and CDR2 is YYNGEE. The CDR3 loop spans 15 amino acids. The CDR3 DNA follows: TGTGCCAGCAGCGTAGATAGCCAGATCAATCAGCCCCAGCATTTT. Translation gives CASSVDSQINQPQHF.

The chain is built from TRBV19 and TRBJ1-2; TRBD1 is a possible D gene (5 bases). The ends were cut back, 10 bases at V and 5 bases at J, with 11 bases in the middle. Germline values: CDR1 LNHDA, CDR2 SQIVND (reference sequence). The CDR3 has 11 residues. This CDR3 reads CATWQGYGYTF. For the CDR3, the DNA is TGTGCCACTTGGCAGGGTTATGGCTACACCTTC.

This clone was counted a few times. The V and J genes are TRBV28 and TRBJ1-2; no reliable D call. The CDR3 spans 12 residues. Germline loops: CDR1 MDHEN, CDR2 SYDVKM. V lost 6 bases to trimming and J lost 5 bases, with 10 bases between them. The CDR3 coding sequence is TGTGCCAGCAGCCCGTCGGGGTATGGCTACACCTTC. Translating it yields CASSPSGYGYTF.

The J gene is TRBJ2-3, the V gene TRBV9, with 9 nucleotides matching TRBD2. This CDR3 has 16 amino acids. The V segment lost 4 bases and the J segment 4 bases; nucleotides outside the gene matches: 10. CDR1 SGDLS and CDR2 YYNGEE come from the germline V gene. The CDR3 nucleotides read TGTGCCAGCAGCCCACGAAGGACTAGCGTCCCAGATACGCAGTATTTT. It yields the protein CASSPRRTSVPDTQYF. The variable domain in full, with the rest retrieved from reference TRBV9 and TRBJ2-3, is DSGVTQTPKHLITATGQRVTLRCSPRSGDLSVYWYQQSLDQGLQFLIQYYNGEERAKGNILERFSAQQFPDLHSELNLSSLELGDSALYFCASSPRRTSVPDTQYFGPGTRLTVL.